This passage covers 30 T cell receptor beta chains from one sample sequenced in a study of T cell changes during pregnancy in multiple sclerosis. Method: immunoSEQ multiplex PCR; TCRdb's copy keeps in-frame clones and lacks some. The repertoire has tens of thousands of clones, 92% of them found once; the top ten carry 0.8% to 1%. The specimen was peripheral blood, collected after pregnancy. These TCRs come from a female donor with multiple sclerosis, enrolled in a pregnancy study.

The rearrangement uses TRBV7-8 and TRBJ1-3; 7 bases line up with TRBD1. The CDR3 consists of 16 residues. V gave up 5 bases and J gave up 0 bases; unmatched junction bases: 7. Germline CDR1 and CDR2: SGHVS and FQNEAQ. The chain's CDR3 is CASSRKGGPSGNTIYF. As DNA, the CDR3 is TGTGCCAGCAGCCGCAAAGGGGGCCCCTCTGGAAACACCATATATTTT. Filled out from reference TRBV7-8 and TRBJ1-3, the complete variable domain reads GAGVSQSPRYKVAKRGQDVALRCDPISGHVSLFWYQQALGQGPEFLTYFQNEAQLDKSGLPSDRFFAERPEGSVSTLKIQRTQQEDSAVYLCASSRKGGPSGNTIYFGEGSWLTVV.

The rearrangement joins TRBV9 to TRBJ1-6; D may be TRBD1 (6 bases). Germline CDR1 is SGDLS and CDR2 is YYNGEE. CDR3 length equals 14 residues. V shed 0 bases and J shed 7 bases, with 8 bases lying between them. The CDR3 DNA sequence: TGTGCCAGCAGCGTAGCGGGGACAAATTCACCCCTCCACTTT. Translating it yields CASSVAGTNSPLHF.

This sequence joins TRBV7-3 and TRBJ1-2; the match to TRBD1 covers 11 bases. The CDR3 runs to 13 residues. Germline CDR1 reads SGHTA; CDR2 reads FQGTGA. Losses at the gene ends were 5 bases for V and 7 bases for J; bases not matched to a gene: 3. The CDR3 is CASSGTGGGGYTF. CDR3 nucleotide sequence: TGTGCCAGCAGCGGGACAGGGGGAGGTGGCTACACCTTC. The full variable domain, its missing parts supplied by reference TRBV7-3 and TRBJ1-2, is GAGVSQTPSNKVTEKGKYVELRCDPISGHTALYWYRQSLGQGPEFLIYFQGTGAADDSGLPNDRFFAVRPEGSVSTLKIQRTERGDSAVYLCASSGTGGGGYTFGSGTRLTVV.

The V call is TRBV6-5, the J call TRBJ2-2, with D perhaps TRBD2 (5 bases). Per the germline V gene, CDR1 is MNHEY and CDR2 is SVGAGI. CDR3 length: 16 residues. V was pared by 1 base and J by 5 bases, with 14 bases between. This chain's CDR3 is CASSYLGGQRTGELFF. The CDR3 DNA sequence: TGTGCCAGCAGTTACTTAGGTGGGCAGCGGACCGGGGAGCTGTTTTTT.

This clone has only one observation. The chain is built from TRBV6-5 and TRBJ1-4; D possibly corresponds to TRBD1 (6 bases). V gave up 0 bases and J gave up 3 bases, with 8 bases separating them. Germline V CDR1 and CDR2: MNHEY, SVGAGI. This CDR3 is built from 15 residues. The CDR3 DNA follows: TGTGCCAGCAGTTACTCGGGACATCCTAATGAAAAACTGTTTTTT. Its translation: CASSYSGHPNEKLFF.

This chain connects TRBV5-6 to TRBJ2-7; the D gene is possibly TRBD2 (5 bases). Trimming removed 7 bases at V and 4 bases at J, with 9 bases between. The CDR3 runs 11 residues. Germline CDR1 and CDR2: SGHDT and YYEEEE. As DNA, the CDR3 is TGTGCCAGCGGTAGGGAGTACGAGCAGTACTTC. Amino acid sequence: CASGREYEQYF.

This chain connects TRBV4-3 to TRBJ2-7; D might be TRBD2 (6 bases). CDR1 is LGHNA, CDR2 YSLEER, per germline. The CDR3 contains 14 residues. Between the trimmed V and J ends, which lost 1 base and 2 bases, there was a span of 9 bases. This CDR3 is CASSQGGGAYEQYF. The CDR3 bases are TGCGCCAGCAGCCAAGGGGGAGGAGCCTACGAGCAGTACTTC.

This clone was detected a few times. The chain recombines TRBV5-4 with TRBJ1-1; 9 positions agree with TRBD1. The CDR3 contains 14 residues. V shed 5 bases, J shed 6 bases, and the junction held 8 bases outside the gene matches. Germline V gene sequence: CDR1 SGHNT, CDR2 YYREEE (reference sequence). The CDR3 region is CASRGTGSFAEAFF. The CDR3 coding sequence is TGTGCCAGCAGAGGGACAGGGTCGTTCGCTGAAGCTTTCTTT.

The chain couples TRBV14 to TRBJ2-3; D is perhaps TRBD1 (5 bases). V was trimmed by 0 bases and J by 5 bases, leaving 24 bases between them. This CDR3 is 19 amino acids long. Germline loops: CDR1 SGHDN, CDR2 FVKESK. The CDR3 reads CASSQDLSRARATQDTQYF. The CDR3 bases are TGTGCCAGCAGCCAAGATCTTAGCAGGGCCAGGGCCACTCAAGATACGCAGTATTTT. The variable domain in full, with the rest retrieved from reference TRBV14 and TRBJ2-3, is EAGVTQFPSHSVIEKGQTVTLRCDPISGHDNLYWYRRVMGKEIKFLLHFVKESKQDESGMPNNRFLAERTGGTYSTLKVQPAELEDSGVYFCASSQDLSRARATQDTQYFGPGTRLTVL.

The chain joins TRBV19 to TRBJ2-3; possible D gene TRBD2, 6 bases. V was clipped by 3 bases and J by 1 base, with 14 bases between them. Germline loops: CDR1 LNHDA, CDR2 SQIVND (reference sequence). The CDR3 has 16 amino acids. This CDR3 is CASSIATSFGTDTQYF. The DNA for the CDR3 is TGTGCCAGTAGTATCGCGACTAGTTTTGGCACAGATACGCAGTATTTT.

V usage is TRBV7-2 and J usage is TRBJ1-1, with D maybe TRBD1 (5 bases). The CDR3 is 15 residues long. Between the trimmed V and J ends, which lost 0 bases and 4 bases, there was a span of 12 bases. The V gene's germline CDR1 is SGHTA and CDR2 FQGNSA. The CDR3 reads CASSLALGVSTEAFF. In DNA form, the CDR3 reads TGTGCCAGCAGCTTAGCTCTAGGGGTAAGCACTGAAGCTTTCTTT. The full variable domain, with the rest looked up from reference TRBV7-2 and TRBJ1-1, is GAGVSQSPSNKVTEKGKDVELRCDPISGHTALYWYRQSLGQGLEFLIYFQGNSAPDKSGLPSDRFSAERTGGSVSTLTIQRTQQEDSAVYLCASSLALGVSTEAFFGQGTRLTVV.

The chain is built from TRBV18 and TRBJ2-7, with D perhaps TRBD2 (5 bases). V was cut by 7 bases and J by 4 bases, with 8 bases left in between. Germline lookup yields CDR1 KGHSH and CDR2 LQKENI. The CDR3 contains 11 residues. The CDR3 nucleotides are TGTGCCAGCTGGACTGGGTACGAGCAGTACTTC. It encodes CASWTGYEQYF.

The rearrangement links TRBV14 to TRBJ1-2, with 7 nucleotides matching TRBD1. The ends lost 4 bases at V and 8 bases at J; junction bases unmatched: 7. Germline CDR1 is SGHDN and CDR2 is FVKESK. The CDR3 sequence is 13 residues long. CDR3 residues: CASSLQGYGGYTF. The CDR3 nucleotides read TGTGCCAGCAGCCTACAGGGGTACGGAGGCTACACCTTC.

In DNA form, the CDR3 reads TGTGCCAGCTCACCACCGGGCGCCTCCCGGGCTTTCTTT. Translation gives CASSPPGASRAFF. The V call is TRBV18, the J call TRBJ1-1; the D is unclear. Germline V gene sequence: CDR1 KGHSH, CDR2 LQKENI. The CDR3 spans 13 residues. Trimming cost V 0 bases and J 11 bases, with 13 bases left between them.

The chain links TRBV9 to TRBJ1-6; perhaps TRBD1 as D (6 bases). Germline CDR1 is SGDLS and CDR2 is YYNGEE. The V end was cut by 4 bases, the J end by 2 bases, with 13 bases between. The CDR3 totals 16 residues. The CDR3 loop reads CASSTPQGPYNSPLHF. In DNA form, the CDR3 reads TGTGCCAGCAGCACACCACAGGGACCCTATAATTCACCCCTCCACTTT.

This clone was observed a single time. The V call is TRBV4-1, the J call TRBJ1-5, with TRBD1 matching over 7 bases. V shed 4 bases and J 3 bases; nucleotides not matched to a gene: 9. Looked up from germline, CDR1 is MGHRA and CDR2 is YSYEKL. The CDR3 has 16 amino acids. The CDR3 DNA sequence: TGCGCCAGCAGCCCCCAAAGGGGACAGCCCAATCAGCCCCAGCATTTT. Protein sequence: CASSPQRGQPNQPQHF.

With regard to this clone: The junction shows a germline mismatch at one end, possibly a read error. The V call is TRBV18, the J call TRBJ1-2; possibly TRBD1 for D (5 bases). CDR1 and CDR2 (germline): KGHSH, LQKENI. The CDR3 contains 12 residues. DNA for the CDR3: TGTGCCAGTTCACTGGCAGGGTACGGCTACACCTTC. Translating gives CASSLAGYGYTF.

The count of this clone is one. This chain uses TRBV30 with TRBJ2-5; D unclear. The J call may be mistaken, given a closer DNA end match to TRBJ2-7. This CDR3 comprises 11 residues. The V gene's germline CDR1 is GTSNPN and CDR2 SVGIG (reference sequence). The CDR3 is CAWIMGYEQYF. Written as DNA, the CDR3 is TGTGCCTGGATCATGGGCTACGAGCAGTACTTC.

The chain has TRBV7-2 and TRBJ2-2; D unresolved. Trimming stripped 7 bases from V and 8 bases from J, with 8 bases between. The germline CDR1 and CDR2 sequences are SGHTA and FQGNSA. The CDR3 runs to 11 residues. The CDR3: CASNQAGELFF. In DNA form, the CDR3 reads TGTGCCAGCAACCAGGCGGGGGAGCTGTTTTTT. Complete variable domain (other parts from reference TRBV7-2 and TRBJ2-2): GAGVSQSPSNKVTEKGKDVELRCDPISGHTALYWYRQSLGQGLEFLIYFQGNSAPDKSGLPSDRFSAERTGGSVSTLTIQRTQQEDSAVYLCASNQAGELFFGEGSRLTVL.

This clone was seen more than once but under ten times. The chain uses TRBV5-1 and TRBJ2-6, with D perhaps TRBD1 (6 bases). V gave up 1 base and J gave up 1 base, with 12 bases separating them. Germline V lookup: CDR1 SGHRS, CDR2 YFSETQ. This CDR3 spans 17 amino acids. CDR3 residues: CASSLLGGLSGANVLTF. Written as DNA, the CDR3 is TGCGCCAGCAGCTTGTTAGGGGGTCTGTCTGGGGCCAACGTCCTGACTTTC.

The chain links TRBV7-6 to TRBJ1-3; 7 positions match TRBD1. The CDR3 contains 14 residues. Germline V gives CDR1 SGHVS, CDR2 FNYEAQ. Trimming took 5 bases from V and 3 from J; bases not matched to a gene: 4. The CDR3 loop reads CASSPRQGGNTIYF. For the CDR3, the DNA is TGTGCCAGCAGCCCCAGACAGGGTGGAAACACCATATATTTT.

Here the CDR3 reads CASGLAGGNTQYF. In nucleotides, the CDR3 is TGTGCTAGTGGTTTGGCAGGAGGGAATACGCAGTATTTT. V usage is TRBV12-5 and J usage is TRBJ2-3, with D possibly TRBD2 on 6 matching bases. Trimming took 1 base from V and 7 from J, leaving 9 bases between them. CDR1 and CDR2 (germline): LGHNT, FRNRAP. The CDR3 loop spans 13 amino acids.

In the case of this clone: The junction differs from germline at one of its ends, possibly a read error. This CDR3 is CASSVRTGDAEQYF. The DNA of the CDR3 is TGTGCTAGCAGCGTACGGACAGGGGACGCCGAGCAGTACTTC. The chain has TRBV7-7 and TRBJ2-7; 9 bases are shared with TRBD1. The CDR3 sequence is 14 residues long. CDR1 SSHAT and CDR2 FNYEAQ come from the germline V gene (reference sequence).

The V call is TRBV11-2, the J call TRBJ2-1, with D unclear. Trimming left V 5 bases short and J 9 bases short, with 11 bases between. The CDR3 sequence is 12 residues long. Germline V CDR1 and CDR2: SGHAT, FQNNGV. The CDR3 DNA reads as TGTGCCAGCAGCCCTAAGCCCGGTGAGCAGTTCTTC. Its protein product is CASSPKPGEQFF.

Only one count was recorded for this clone. V is TRBV7-3 and J is TRBJ2-7, with a tentative D call TRBD1 (5 bases). The germline V and J ends were trimmed by 1 base and 0 bases, with 16 bases remaining between them. Per germline, CDR1 SGHTA and CDR2 FQGTGA. The CDR3 runs 17 residues. The CDR3 DNA follows: TGTGCCAGCAGCTTAAAATTCATGGGGCAGGGCTCCTACGAGCAGTACTTC. This encodes CASSLKFMGQGSYEQYF.

V gene TRBV5-6 combines with J gene TRBJ1-2; 7 nucleotides agree with TRBD1. The germline V gene has CDR1 SGHDT and CDR2 YYEEEE. V was clipped by 3 bases and J by 4 bases; unmatched bases: 9. This CDR3 has 15 residues. The CDR3 reads CASSSYPTGLYGYTF. In DNA form, the CDR3 reads TGTGCCAGCAGCTCATACCCGACAGGGCTCTATGGCTACACCTTC.

V gene TRBV6-1 combines with J gene TRBJ2-3, with 10 bases lining up with TRBD2. The CDR3 is made up of 14 amino acids. Looked up from germline, CDR1 is MNHNS and CDR2 is SASEGT. J lost 6 bases, V lost 2 bases, and 2 bases had no gene match. This CDR3 reads CASSESGGADTQYF. The CDR3 DNA is TGTGCCAGCAGTGAAAGCGGGGGGGCGGATACGCAGTATTTT.

This chain links TRBV6-1 with TRBJ1-2, with a possible D match to TRBD1 (6 bases). The CDR3 is 14 amino acids. Germline V gene lookup returns CDR1 MNHNS and CDR2 SASEGT. The V end was cut by 7 bases, the J end by 1 base, with 13 bases between. CDR3 nucleotide sequence: TGTGCCAGCACTCCGGACAGAAATAACTATGGCTACACCTTC. Translated: CASTPDRNNYGYTF.

The V call is TRBV14, the J call TRBJ2-3; 10 nucleotides match TRBD2. In germline, CDR1 is SGHDN, CDR2 FVKESK. The length of the CDR3 is 17 residues. The J segment lost 1 base and the V segment lost 4 bases, leaving 8 bases of the junction unmatched. The chain's CDR3 is CASSLSGGYIGTDTQYF. The CDR3 DNA reads TGTGCCAGCAGCCTTAGCGGGGGGTACATAGGCACAGATACGCAGTATTTT. The full variable domain, its missing parts supplied by reference TRBV14 and TRBJ2-3, is EAGVTQFPSHSVIEKGQTVTLRCDPISGHDNLYWYRRVMGKEIKFLLHFVKESKQDESGMPNNRFLAERTGGTYSTLKVQPAELEDSGVYFCASSLSGGYIGTDTQYFGPGTRLTVL.

V is TRBV10-3 and J is TRBJ1-1; D unresolved. V gave up 6 bases and J gave up 3 bases, with 5 bases separating them. Germline CDR1 is ENHRY and CDR2 is SYGVKD. The length of the CDR3 is 11 residues. Here the CDR3 DNA reads TGTGCCATCAGCGTCGACACTGAAGCTTTCTTT. Encoded protein: CAISVDTEAFF.